A single sample is the source of the 9 T cell receptor beta chains below, sequenced in a study of regulatory T cells in long-lasting Graves disease. Documented time point: persistent/refractory GD, antithyroid drugs over 5 years with positive TRAb. Scientists built the TCR library using RNA that was extracted from PBMCs. HTBI primers from iRepertoire and Arm-PCR of CDR3 regions yielded the TCR beta libraries. One entry per CDR3 protein results from TCRdb running MiXCR on the multiplex PCR reads. The sample includes approximately 500,000 distinct CDR3 sequences, about 22% of them seen just once. The sample here was peripheral blood mononuclear cells (PBMCs), taken when the disease was refractory, from a patient treated with antithyroid drugs. These receptors all come from a female donor with Graves disease.

This chain joins TRBV3-1 and TRBJ2-5, with D maybe TRBD1 (7 bases). The CDR3 spans 16 residues. The germline gives CDR1 LGHDT, CDR2 YNNKEL (reference sequence). V was clipped by 0 bases and J by 5 bases, with 16 bases between them. The CDR3 region has the DNA TGTGCCAGCAGCCAAGACCCTACAGGGGCGGGGGAGACCCAGTACTTC. It translates to CASSQDPTGAGETQYF.

This clonotype has a handful of counts. The V call is TRBV6-2 or TRBV6-3, the J call TRBJ2-7, with a tentative D call TRBD1 (6 bases). Trimming took 0 bases from V and 1 from J, leaving 13 bases between them. The length of the CDR3 is 16 residues. Germline V lookup: CDR1 MNHEY, CDR2 SVGEGT. The CDR3: CASSYSRQENSYEQYF. The CDR3 region has the DNA TGTGCCAGCAGTTACTCGCGACAGGAAAATTCCTACGAGCAGTACTTC.

CDR3 sequence: CASSLEGQADTGELFF. Here the CDR3 DNA reads TGCGCCAGCAGCTTGGAGGGACAGGCGGACACCGGGGAGCTGTTTTTT. The V call is TRBV5-1, the J call TRBJ2-2; TRBD1 matches 8 bases. Losses at the gene ends were 0 bases for V and 3 bases for J; bases not matched to a gene: 4. Germline CDR1 reads SGHRS; CDR2 reads YFSETQ. CDR3 length equals 16 residues.

This clonotype was counted many times. The chain recombines TRBV12-3 or TRBV12-4 with TRBJ2-7; 8 bases align to TRBD2. V was clipped by 6 bases and J by 1 base; unmatched bases: 8. The CDR3 runs to 15 residues. CDR3 sequence reads: CASSDSGKGSYEQYF. CDR3 bases: TGTGCCAGCAGCGATAGCGGGAAAGGGTCCTACGAGCAGTACTTC.

The DNA for the CDR3 is TGTGCCAGCAGCTTAGAGGGACAGCCCTTTGTTGGCTACACCTTC. The encoded protein is CASSLEGQPFVGYTF. The genes are TRBV7-9 and TRBJ1-2, with TRBD1 matching over 7 bases. The CDR3 length is 15 residues. CDR1 and CDR2 (germline): SEHNR, FQNEAQ (reference sequence). The ends lost 1 base at V and 7 bases at J; junction bases unmatched: 9.

This clonotype was picked up many times. The V call is TRBV6-1, the J call TRBJ2-7; 10 bases are a match to TRBD2. This CDR3 is 15 amino acids long. Unmatched junction bases numbered 7, after V lost 6 bases and J lost 2 bases. CDR1 is MNHNS and CDR2 is SASEGT in the germline V gene. The CDR3 region is CASRDGLADTYEQYF. Written as DNA, the CDR3 is TGTGCCAGCAGGGATGGACTAGCGGATACCTACGAGCAGTACTTC.

This rearrangement joins TRBV12-3 or TRBV12-4 to TRBJ1-5; D remains unclear. Trimming removed 3 bases from V and 6 bases from J, with 6 bases in between. The CDR3 extends over 12 amino acids. The CDR3 DNA sequence: TGTGCCAGCAGTTTGATTGGTCAGCCCCAGCATTTT. This sequence encodes CASSLIGQPQHF.

At least ten counts were recorded for this clonotype. The chain joins TRBV29-1 to TRBJ1-1, with D uncertain. CDR1 SQVTM and CDR2 ANQGSEA come from the germline V gene. The V gene lost 6 bases and the J gene lost 1 base, with 9 bases spanning the gap. The CDR3 consists of 12 residues. The CDR3 DNA sequence: TGCAGCGTGGCTGCATCGAACACTGAAGCTTTCTTT. As protein: CSVAASNTEAFF.

This chain joins TRBV7-2 and TRBJ2-7; D possibly corresponds to TRBD1 (6 bases). V was pared by 3 bases and J by 3 bases, with 12 bases between. The CDR3 consists of 14 residues. Germline CDR1 is SGHTA and CDR2 is FQGNSA. The DNA of the CDR3 is TGTGCCAGCAGCTTCCCCGGGACAAACTACGAGCAGTACTTC. Its protein product is CASSFPGTNYEQYF.